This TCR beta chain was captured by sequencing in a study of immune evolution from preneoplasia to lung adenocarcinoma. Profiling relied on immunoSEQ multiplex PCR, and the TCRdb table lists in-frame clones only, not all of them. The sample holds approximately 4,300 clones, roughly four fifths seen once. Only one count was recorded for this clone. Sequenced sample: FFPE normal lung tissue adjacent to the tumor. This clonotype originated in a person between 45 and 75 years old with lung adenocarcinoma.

The CDR3 reads CASSPTGRGLRETQYF. The DNA of the CDR3 is TGCGCCAGCAGCCCAACCGGGAGGGGTCTGAGGGAGACCCAGTACTTC. V and J are TRBV4-1 and TRBJ2-5; TRBD2 matches at 8 bases. Germline V gene data show CDR1 as MGHRA and CDR2 as YSYEKL. This CDR3 region has 16 residues. V shed 4 bases and J 5 bases; nucleotides not matched to a gene: 12.